A single sample is the source of the 15 T cell receptor beta chains below, sequenced in a study of neoadjuvant nivolumab and ipilimumab in lung cancer. Libraries were prepared by immunoSEQ multiplex PCR; TCRdb keeps only in-frame clonotypes and omits some of them. Found here are about 3,600 clones, about 79% of them singletons; the top ten hold over 1.2%. Sample: peripheral blood, taken after neoadjuvant nivolumab, alone or with ipilimumab, at or shortly before surgery. Every receptor here comes from an adult with non-small cell lung cancer.

This chain links TRBV5-4 with TRBJ2-3; D call uncertain. This CDR3 has 14 residues. The V end lost 2 bases, the J end lost 1 base, and 8 bases lay between the germline ends. Germline V lookup: CDR1 SGHNT, CDR2 YYREEE (reference sequence). The CDR3 spells CASSFGWGTDTQYF. As DNA, the CDR3 is TGTGCCAGCAGCTTTGGCTGGGGCACAGATACGCAGTATTTT. The full variable domain, rest sourced from reference TRBV5-4 and TRBJ2-3, is ETGVTQSPTHLIKTRGQQVTLRCSSQSGHNTVSWYQQALGQGPQFIFQYYREEENGRGNFPPRFSGLQFPNYSSELNVNALELDDSALYLCASSFGWGTDTQYFGPGTRLTVL.

This chain uses TRBV10-1 with TRBJ2-1, with 10 bases matching TRBD2. CDR3 length equals 15 residues. CDR1 is WNHNN and CDR2 is SYGVQD in the germline V gene (reference sequence). V dropped 3 bases and J dropped 6; count of bases not matched to a gene: 5. The DNA for the CDR3 is TGCGCCAGCAGTGACCCAGCGGGAGGGATCAATGAGCAGTTCTTC. Translated: CASSDPAGGINEQFF.

This clone was seen only a few times. The chain uses TRBV15 and TRBJ2-7, with 7 nucleotides matching TRBD1. Germline loops: CDR1 LNHNV, CDR2 YYDKDF (reference sequence). The ends lost 6 bases at V and 2 bases at J; junction bases unmatched: 7. The CDR3 has 14 residues. As DNA, the CDR3 is TGTGCCACCAGTCCTGACAGGGTCCCCTACGAGCAGTACTTC. Its protein product is CATSPDRVPYEQYF. Filled out from reference TRBV15 and TRBJ2-7, the complete variable domain reads DAMVIQNPRYQVTQFGKPVTLSCSQTLNHNVMYWYQQKSSQAPKLLFHYYDKDFNNEADTPDNFQSRRPNTSFCFLDIRSPGLGDTAMYLCATSPDRVPYEQYFGPGTRLTVT.

V and J are TRBV27 and TRBJ2-1; perhaps TRBD2 as D (5 bases). The CDR3 loop spans 15 amino acids. V gave up 2 bases and J gave up 2 bases, with 10 bases separating them. CDR1 is MNHEY, CDR2 SMNVEV, per germline (reference sequence). CDR3 nucleotide sequence: TGTGCCAGCAGTTTAGGTCCGGGGACCTACAATGAGCAGTTCTTC. It translates to CASSLGPGTYNEQFF.

This chain connects TRBV6-5 to TRBJ2-5; the D is unclear. This CDR3 spans 11 amino acids. Deletions cut 7 bases from V and 3 bases from J, with 6 bases between. From germline, CDR1 is MNHEY and CDR2 SVGAGI. CDR3 bases: TGTGCCAGCAAAAGAAAAGAGACCCAGTACTTC. It codes for CASKRKETQYF.

The chain carries TRBV30 and TRBJ1-6; no clear D. The CDR3 runs 12 residues. CDR1 is GTSNPN and CDR2 is SVGIG in the germline V gene (reference sequence). V lost 1 base and J lost 6, with 4 bases in between. The CDR3 coding sequence is TGTGCCTGGAGTGATCCTAATTCACCCCTCCACTTT. It translates to CAWSDPNSPLHF.

The genes are TRBV7-3 and TRBJ1-1, with D unresolved. V was cut by 2 bases and J by 1 base, with 11 bases left in between. In germline, CDR1 is SGHTA, CDR2 FQGTGA. The CDR3 totals 15 residues. For the CDR3, the DNA is TGTGCCAGCAGCTTACGGGGAAAGGGGAACACTGAAGCTTTCTTT. It is translated as CASSLRGKGNTEAFF. The full variable domain, rest sourced from reference TRBV7-3 and TRBJ1-1, is GAGVSQTPSNKVTEKGKYVELRCDPISGHTALYWYRQSLGQGPEFLIYFQGTGAADDSGLPNDRFFAVRPEGSVSTLKIQRTERGDSAVYLCASSLRGKGNTEAFFGQGTRLTVV.

This chain connects TRBV15 to TRBJ2-7; no firm D call. This CDR3 is 13 amino acids long. V lost 1 base, J lost 2 bases, and 6 bases lay in between. CDR1 is LNHNV, CDR2 YYDKDF, per germline (reference sequence). DNA of the CDR3: TGTGCCACCAGCAGAGGTGGGCCCTACGAGCAGTACTTC. As protein: CATSRGGPYEQYF.

The gene calls are TRBV7-3 and TRBJ2-1; D is ambiguous. The ends were cut back, 0 bases at V and 4 bases at J, with 4 bases in the middle. The CDR3 sequence is 13 residues long. Germline CDR1 is SGHTA and CDR2 is FQGTGA. The DNA of the CDR3 is TGTGCCAGCAGCTTAACAGGGTACAATGAGCAGTTCTTC. Its protein product is CASSLTGYNEQFF. Drawing the rest from reference TRBV7-3 and TRBJ2-1, the complete variable domain is GAGVSQTPSNKVTEKGKYVELRCDPISGHTALYWYRQSLGQGPEFLIYFQGTGAADDSGLPNDRFFAVRPEGSVSTLKIQRTERGDSAVYLCASSLTGYNEQFFGPGTRLTVL.

The chain combines TRBV5-5 with TRBJ1-5; a possible D gene is TRBD1 (5 bases). The V and J ends lost 2 bases and 8 bases respectively, with 14 bases between them. CDR3 length equals 14 residues. The germline CDR1 and CDR2 sequences are SGHKS and YYEKEE (reference sequence). CDR3 DNA sequence: TGTGCCAGCAGCTTTGAGGACACGGCAAAGCCCCAGCATTTT. Its translation: CASSFEDTAKPQHF.

As to this clone: At one end, the junction sequence differs from germline, possibly due to a read error. Other DNA sequences within the sample encode an identical CDR3. The chain combines TRBV5-1 with TRBJ1-4; 7 bases map to TRBD1. Germline lookup yields CDR1 SGHRS and CDR2 YFSETQ. CDR3 length: 15 residues. CDR3 sequence reads: CASSLAGDRNEKLFF. CDR3 DNA sequence: TGCGCCAGCAGCTTGGCTGGGGACAGAAATGAAAAGCTGTTTTTT.

The chain uses TRBV27 and TRBJ1-2; TRBD1 matches at 9 bases. Germline-derived CDR1 and CDR2 are MNHEY and SMNVEV (reference sequence). V was clipped by 5 bases and J by 6 bases; unmatched bases: 4. The CDR3 loop spans 13 amino acids. As DNA, the CDR3 is TGTGCCAGCAGTGTGACAGGGGGAGATGGCTACACCTTC. Amino acids: CASSVTGGDGYTF.

The chain recombines TRBV7-9 with TRBJ2-3, with TRBD2 identical over 12 bases. The J segment lost 4 bases and the V segment lost 5 bases, leaving 7 bases of the junction unmatched. Germline CDR1 and CDR2: SEHNR and FQNEAQ (reference sequence). The length of the CDR3 is 16 residues. This chain's CDR3 is CASSPQTSGRADTQYF. Written as DNA, the CDR3 is TGTGCCAGCAGCCCCCAGACTAGCGGGAGAGCAGATACGCAGTATTTT.

This chain links TRBV11-1 with TRBJ1-1; 7 nucleotides align to TRBD1. This CDR3 has 16 residues. The trim removed 4 bases at V and 1 base at J, leaving 9 bases unmatched. Germline V gene lookup returns CDR1 SGHAT and CDR2 FQDESV (reference sequence). The CDR3 DNA reads as TGTGCCAGCAGCTCCCGACAGGGACGGTGGAACACTGAAGCTTTCTTT. It encodes CASSSRQGRWNTEAFF.

J is TRBJ1-6 and V is TRBV6-6; the match to TRBD1 covers 8 bases. The junction had 3 bases not matched to a gene; V was cut back by 6 bases and J by 14 bases. Germline V CDR1 and CDR2: MNHNY, SVGAGI (reference sequence). This CDR3 spans 11 amino acids. CDR3 in amino acids: CASSPGGTLHF. The CDR3 bases are TGTGCCAGCAGCCCAGGGGGCACCCTCCACTTT.